Sequencing of this TCR beta chain was carried out in a study of beta chain features in type 1 diabetes. Broader study findings: Equally in patients and controls, PCR might preferentially amplify shorter templates. Patients' naive, central memory and Treg TCRB repertoires seemed closer to one another than those of healthy donors.

Sorting produced populations that all topped 95% purity. Expressed TCRB transcripts were sequenced because the isolated RNA had all been reverse transcribed beforehand. The method was immunoSEQ multiplex PCR; TCRdb's version includes in-frame clones alone and lacks a portion of them. Here the sample spans 110,000 or so clones, around 40% being singletons. This clone was found a few times. The target antigen is unknown. This TCR was recovered from a young woman in good health. The sequencing sample was made of stem cell memory CD4+ T cells from blood.

The CDR3, as DNA: TGCAGCGTTGACCAGGCGGGGGTGGAGAGAACGCAGTATTTT. It yields the protein CSVDQAGVERTQYF. The genes are TRBV29-1 and TRBJ2-3; 7 bases are shared with TRBD2. From germline, CDR1 is SQVTM and CDR2 ANQGSEA. CDR3 length: 14 residues. Trimming cost V 3 bases and J 9 bases; bases outside gene matches: 12.